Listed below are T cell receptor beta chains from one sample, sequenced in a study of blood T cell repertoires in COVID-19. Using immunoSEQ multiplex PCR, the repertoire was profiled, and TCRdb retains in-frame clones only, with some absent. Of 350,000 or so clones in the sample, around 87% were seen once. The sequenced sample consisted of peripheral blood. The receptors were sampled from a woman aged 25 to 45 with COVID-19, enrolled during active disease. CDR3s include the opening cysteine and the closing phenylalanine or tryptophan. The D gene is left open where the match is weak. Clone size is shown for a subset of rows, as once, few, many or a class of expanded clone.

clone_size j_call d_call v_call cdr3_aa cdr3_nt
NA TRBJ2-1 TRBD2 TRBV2 CASRPTSGSSGGNEQFF TGTGCCAGCAGGCCGACTAGCGGGAGCTCTGGGGGAAATGAGCAGTTCTTC
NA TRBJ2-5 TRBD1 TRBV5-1 CASSSGQGLETQYF TGCGCCAGCAGCTCGGGACAGGGTTTGGAGACCCAGTACTTC
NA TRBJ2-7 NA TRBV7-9 CASSLALRDGSEQYF TGTGCCAGCAGCTTAGCGTTGCGGGACGGGTCCGAGCAGTACTTC
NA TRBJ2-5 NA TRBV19 CASSIDSPHMGGQETQYF TGTGCCAGTAGTATAGATAGCCCCCACATGGGGGGCCAAGAGACCCAGTACTTC
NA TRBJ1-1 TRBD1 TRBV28 CASSSPGQGRVWDTEAFF TGTGCCAGCAGTTCTCCGGGACAGGGACGAGTATGGGACACTGAAGCTTTCTTT
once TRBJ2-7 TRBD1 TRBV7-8 CASSPRRQGYEQYF TGTGCCAGCAGCCCGCGACGACAGGGTTACGAGCAGTACTTC
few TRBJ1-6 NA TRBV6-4 CASSDKTGSPLHF TGTGCCAGCAGTGACAAGACCGGGTCACCCCTCCACTTT
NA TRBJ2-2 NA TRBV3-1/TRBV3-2 CASSQIQVGTGELFF TGTGCCAGCAGCCAAATACAGGTGGGGACCGGGGAGCTGTTTTTT
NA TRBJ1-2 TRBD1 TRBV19 CASSIAGTEGYTF TGTGCCAGTAGTATAGCAGGGACAGAAGGCTACACCTTC
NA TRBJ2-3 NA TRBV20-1 CSAILTDTQYF TGCAGTGCTATACTCACAGATACGCAGTATTTT
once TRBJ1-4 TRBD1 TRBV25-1 CASSTPGQVDEKLFF TGTGCCAGCAGTACCCCGGGACAGGTTGATGAAAAACTGTTTTTT
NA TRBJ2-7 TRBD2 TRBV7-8 CASSLTAGLTYEQYF TGTGCCAGCAGCCTAACGGCGGGACTAACGTACGAGCAGTACTTC
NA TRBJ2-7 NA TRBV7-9 CASSLGQIPYEQYF TGTGCCAGCAGCTTAGGACAGATTCCCTACGAGCAGTACTTC
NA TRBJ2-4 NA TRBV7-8 CASSISGAKNIQYF TGTGCCAGCAGCATTTCCGGAGCCAAAAACATTCAGTACTTC
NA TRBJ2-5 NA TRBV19 CASSALFGDKQETQYF TGTGCCAGTAGTGCGCTCTTCGGGGACAAACAAGAGACCCAGTACTTC
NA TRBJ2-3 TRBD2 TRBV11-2 CASSPNFGVPAGETDTQYF TGTGCCAGCAGCCCCAACTTCGGGGTTCCAGCGGGAGAGACAGATACGCAGTATTTT
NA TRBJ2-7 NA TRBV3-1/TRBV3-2 CASSQGPTYEQYF TGTGCCAGCAGCCAGGGGCCCACCTACGAGCAGTACTTC
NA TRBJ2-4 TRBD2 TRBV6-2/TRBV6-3 CASSSPGLAGLNIQYF TGTGCCAGCAGTTCACCGGGACTAGCGGGACTAAACATTCAGTACTTC
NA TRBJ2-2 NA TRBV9 CASSVAEARFARELFF TGTGCCAGCAGCGTAGCTGAGGCCAGATTCGCCCGGGAGCTGTTTTTT
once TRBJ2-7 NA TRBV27 CASSSAYEQYF TGTGCCAGCAGTTCAGCGTACGAGCAGTACTTC
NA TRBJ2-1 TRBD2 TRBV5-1 CASSLGTSALGNEQFF TGCGCCAGCAGCCTGGGGACTAGCGCCCTGGGCAATGAGCAGTTCTTC
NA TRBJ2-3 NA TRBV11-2 CASSRPTGMTLADTQYF TGTGCCAGCAGCCGCCCCACGGGAATGACCCTCGCAGATACGCAGTATTTT
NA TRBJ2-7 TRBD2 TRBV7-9 CASSLAAQGGYEQYF TGTGCCAGCAGCTTAGCGGCCCAGGGAGGGTACGAGCAGTACTTC
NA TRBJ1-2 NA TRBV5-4 CASSLVGPGDGYTF TGTGCCAGCAGCTTGGTAGGCCCGGGGGATGGCTACACCTTC
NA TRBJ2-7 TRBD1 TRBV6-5 CASSYGQGGSYEQYF TGTGCCAGCAGTTATGGACAGGGGGGGTCCTACGAGCAGTACTTC
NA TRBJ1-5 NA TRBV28 CASRGQPSNQPQHF TGTGCCAGCAGAGGACAGCCCAGCAATCAGCCCCAGCATTTT
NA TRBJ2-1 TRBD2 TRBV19 CASSIREGNNEQFF TGTGCCAGTAGTATTCGGGAGGGTAACAATGAGCAGTTCTTC
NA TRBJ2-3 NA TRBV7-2 CASSFGGQSTDTQYF TGTGCCAGCAGCTTCGGGGGGCAAAGCACAGATACGCAGTATTTT
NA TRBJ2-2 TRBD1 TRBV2 CASSAGTGMYTGELFF TGCGCCAGCAGTGCCGGGACAGGGATGTACACCGGGGAGCTGTTTTTT
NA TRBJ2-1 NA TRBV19 CASETGSDNNEQFF TGTGCCAGTGAGACGGGAAGCGATAACAATGAGCAGTTCTTC
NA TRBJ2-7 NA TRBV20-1 CSARSSYEQYF TGCAGTGCTAGGTCATCCTACGAGCAGTACTTC